These 18 T cell receptor beta chains were all obtained from the same sample, sequenced in a study of T-cell memory formation after mild COVID-19 (dated by TCRdb to the early 2020s). Libraries were built with 5' RACE. Sequenced on an Illumina NovaSeq 6000. TCRdb took the public reads, trimmed them with fastp at Q25, ran MiXCR for clone calling and kept in-frame beta chains. All rows with the same CDR3 protein become a single entry with the most common DNA and genes. The sample profile shows about 400,000 distinct CDR3 sequences; less than 25% of them were found once. Around 12% of the sample is taken by the ten largest. Sequenced: PBMCs or a T cell subset sorted from them (not recorded which). The receptors were gathered from an adult woman who had mild COVID-19 (a few samples of this study predate the infection). The sample titles of this study are shuffled in the database, so cell type and time point are left out; the donor was told from shared clones.

This clonotype was seen a few times. The V and J genes are TRBV29-1 and TRBJ1-1, with unresolved D. The germline gives CDR1 SQVTM, CDR2 ANQGSEA. The CDR3 covers 11 residues. The V end lost 5 bases, the J end lost 6 bases, and 10 bases lay between the germline ends. CDR3 in DNA: TGCAGCGTTATCCAGGCCGCTGAAGCTTTCTTT. Amino acid sequence: CSVIQAAEAFF.

The rearrangement joins TRBV5-6 to TRBJ2-1; D call uncertain. Looked up from germline, CDR1 is SGHDT and CDR2 is YYEEEE. This CDR3 is built from 13 residues. The ends were cut back, 6 bases at V and 8 bases at J, with 15 bases in the middle. The CDR3 DNA is TGTGCCAGCACAACCCACCCGGCCGATGAGCAGTTCTTC. It codes for CASTTHPADEQFF.

This clonotype rates as medium-sized. The genes are TRBV7-6 and TRBJ2-5; possibly TRBD2 for D (5 bases). V shed 0 bases and J shed 1 base, with 9 bases lying between them. Germline CDR1 reads SGHVS; CDR2 reads FNYEAQ. This CDR3 is built from 15 residues. The CDR3 sequence is CASSLASRGQETQYF. The CDR3 nucleotides read TGTGCCAGCAGCTTAGCTAGCCGGGGCCAAGAGACCCAGTACTTC.

On this clonotype itself: The junction and the germline gene differ at one end; a read error may be behind it. The chain combines TRBV6-5 with TRBJ2-1; D is unresolved. The CDR3 consists of 12 residues. Looked up from germline, CDR1 is MNHEY and CDR2 is SVGAGI. This CDR3 is CATSNTYNEQFF. The CDR3 DNA follows: TGTGCCACCAGTAACACCTACAATGAGCAGTTCTTC.

This clonotype was counted a few times. The rearrangement uses TRBV5-1 and TRBJ2-3; D is unresolved. The CDR3 contains 12 residues. V dropped 7 bases and J dropped 6 bases, with 12 bases sitting between them. The germline V gene has CDR1 SGHRS and CDR2 YFSETQ. In nucleotides, the CDR3 is TGCGCCAGCGCCGGGCCTGGGGATACGCAGTATTTT. Protein product: CASAGPGDTQYF.

The rearrangement joins TRBV5-1 to TRBJ2-1; 10 bases match TRBD2. Looked up from germline, CDR1 is SGHRS and CDR2 is YFSETQ. The CDR3 loop spans 18 amino acids. With 4 bases clipped from V and 5 bases from J, the junction kept 15 bases outside the gene matches. CDR3 region: CASSADPPGLAFNNEQFF. The DNA of the CDR3 is TGCGCCAGCAGCGCGGACCCACCGGGACTAGCGTTCAACAATGAGCAGTTCTTC.

This clonotype was detected a few times. The chain carries TRBV18 and TRBJ2-7; D call uncertain. In germline, CDR1 is KGHSH, CDR2 LQKENI. V was pared by 3 bases and J by 11 bases, with 20 bases between. The CDR3 spans 14 residues. The CDR3 DNA sequence: TGTGCCAGCTCACCTGAAAAGGTTGGGGTTCGAAAGTACTTC. It is translated as CASSPEKVGVRKYF.

J is TRBJ1-1 and V is TRBV9; D gene unclear. The CDR3 has 14 residues. Germline CDR1 is SGDLS and CDR2 is YYNGEE. V dropped 3 bases and J dropped 1 base, with 10 bases sitting between them. The CDR3 is CASSAGDRNTEAFF. The CDR3 region has the DNA TGTGCCAGCAGCGCGGGAGATAGGAACACTGAAGCTTTCTTT.

This clonotype was seen a few times. V is TRBV7-9 and J is TRBJ2-3, with 11 bases lining up with TRBD2. J was trimmed by 6 bases and V by 4 bases; bases with no gene match: 9. Germline V gene data show CDR1 as SEHNR and CDR2 as FQNEAQ (reference sequence). CDR3 length: 16 residues. The CDR3 loop is CASSSRVAGGPDTQYF. The CDR3 DNA sequence: TGTGCCAGCAGCTCCCGGGTAGCGGGAGGGCCGGATACGCAGTATTTT. Complete variable domain (other parts from reference TRBV7-9 and TRBJ2-3): DTGVSQNPRHKITKRGQNVTFRCDPISEHNRLYWYRQTLGQGPEFLTYFQNEAQLEKSRLLSDRFSAERPKGSFSTLEIQRTEQGDSAMYLCASSSRVAGGPDTQYFGPGTRLTVL.

This clonotype was observed a handful of times. The rearrangement links TRBV10-3 to TRBJ2-1; the match to TRBD1 covers 9 bases. J lost 0 bases, V lost 10 bases, and 13 bases had no gene match. This CDR3 comprises 17 residues. CDR1 and CDR2 from the germline V gene are ENHRY and SYGVKD. The CDR3: CATLRDRDLPSYNEQFF. The CDR3 DNA follows: TGTGCCACCCTCCGGGACAGGGACTTACCCTCCTACAATGAGCAGTTCTTC.

The CDR3 here is CSAREKVFGEAFF. The CDR3 DNA follows: TGCAGTGCTAGAGAGAAGGTGTTTGGTGAAGCTTTCTTT. The rearrangement joins TRBV20-1 to TRBJ1-1; D uncertain. Germline V CDR1 and CDR2: DFQATT, SNEGSKA (reference sequence). Trimming left V 0 bases short and J 7 bases short, with 12 bases between. The CDR3 totals 13 residues.

The chain recombines TRBV5-1 with TRBJ2-7, with D unclear. CDR3 length: 13 amino acids. The V end was cut by 0 bases, the J end by 5 bases, with 9 bases between. In germline, CDR1 is SGHRS, CDR2 YFSETQ. In DNA, the CDR3 is TGCGCCAGCAGCTTGGGGACGGGTCACGAGCAGTACTTC. It codes for CASSLGTGHEQYF.

The chain uses TRBV5-1 and TRBJ2-1; possibly TRBD2 for D (6 bases). The CDR3 is made up of 16 amino acids. Per the germline V gene, CDR1 is SGHRS and CDR2 is YFSETQ. V lost 3 bases to trimming and J lost 2 bases, with 15 bases between them. The CDR3 DNA follows: TGCGCCAGCAGCTCGCCGGGGACTGGTGCCTACAATGAGCAGTTCTTC. Its protein product is CASSSPGTGAYNEQFF.

As DNA, the CDR3 is TGTGCCAGCAGCGGAAACAGGGACGAGCAGTACTTC. Protein product: CASSGNRDEQYF. The J gene is TRBJ2-7, the V gene TRBV6-1; D is perhaps TRBD1 (6 bases). This CDR3 has 12 amino acids. From germline, CDR1 is MNHNS and CDR2 SASEGT. The V gene lost 6 bases and the J gene lost 5 bases, with 11 bases spanning the gap.

The chain combines TRBV15 with TRBJ2-7, with TRBD1 matching 8 bases. Germline V gives CDR1 LNHNV, CDR2 YYDKDF (reference sequence). The CDR3 sequence is 15 residues long. V lost 4 bases, J lost 0 bases, and 5 bases stayed unmatched. The CDR3 region is CATSKGQESSYEQYF. CDR3 in DNA: TGTGCCACCAGCAAGGGACAGGAAAGCTCCTACGAGCAGTACTTC. Full variable domain (remainder filled in from reference TRBV15 and TRBJ2-7): DAMVIQNPRYQVTQFGKPVTLSCSQTLNHNVMYWYQQKSSQAPKLLFHYYDKDFNNEADTPDNFQSRRPNTSFCFLDIRSPGLGDTAMYLCATSKGQESSYEQYFGPGTRLTVT.

This chain joins TRBV7-9 and TRBJ2-1; D is perhaps TRBD1 (5 bases). The V gene's germline CDR1 is SEHNR and CDR2 FQNEAQ (reference sequence). The CDR3 is 19 residues long. Trimming left V 2 bases short and J 0 bases short, with 20 bases between. CDR3 sequence (DNA): TGTGCCAGCAGCTTAAAGCCCGTAGGGGCGGCAAGCTCCTACAATGAGCAGTTCTTC. Protein product: CASSLKPVGAASSYNEQFF.

This clonotype was recorded a few times. V gene TRBV3-1 combines with J gene TRBJ2-2; no definite D call. V shed 3 bases and J shed 0 bases, with 5 bases lying between them. CDR1 LGHDT and CDR2 YNNKEL come from the germline V gene (reference sequence). The CDR3 sequence is 14 residues long. The CDR3 region has the DNA TGTGCCAGCAGCCAGTTCGCGAACACCGGGGAGCTGTTTTTT. Protein: CASSQFANTGELFF.

This clonotype has just a few counts. The chain employs TRBV29-1 and TRBJ1-3, with D unresolved. This CDR3 spans 12 amino acids. The V gene's germline CDR1 is SQVTM and CDR2 ANQGSEA. The germline V and J ends were trimmed by 7 bases and 0 bases, with 7 bases remaining between them. CDR3 coding DNA: TGCAGCGCCACCGACTCTGGAAACACCATATATTTT. Its protein is CSATDSGNTIYF.